This T cell receptor beta chain is from a study of blood T cells in healthy people across ages. The study's findings and limits: Estimates of total diversity, which came from one million sequenced T cells, were considered to be underestimates.

Then a second PCR, running about 7 to 11 cycles, was carried out with a sample-barcoded 5' primer and a J-beta primer mix. Individual samples furnished no less than 3 million CDR3-containing paired-end reads apiece. TCRdb re-called the 5' RACE reads with MiXCR, one entry per CDR3 protein. The data hold around 1,000,000 distinct CDR3 sequences, with around 25% observed a single time. Details on this clonotype: No antigen is known for it.

The germline V gene encodes CDR1 SGHDT and CDR2 YYEEEE. The CDR3 loop spans 14 amino acids. Trimming took 3 bases from V and 2 from J, leaving 12 bases between them. The data were also submitted as part of a second study, on T cells of mothers and their children. That report adds: Among related mother-child pairs, overlap was slightly higher than in unrelated pairs, though not significantly.

The sample comprised blood. The rearrangement uses TRBV5-6 and TRBJ2-7; D possibly corresponds to TRBD1 (6 bases). This TCR was sampled from a girl aged 2 to 10 in good health. In nucleotides, the CDR3 is TGTGCCAGCAGCTGGACAGCCCAAACCTACGAGCAGTACTTC. Encoded protein: CASSWTAQTYEQYF.